These T cell receptor beta chains were read from a single sample in a study of cytomegalovirus exposure and HLA in healthy donors. Assay: immunoSEQ multiplex PCR; the TCRdb copy retains only in-frame clones and omits some. The listing records around 100,000 clones. The material sequenced was PBMCs. These receptor sequences come from a young man in good health and CMV-seronegative. Each CDR3 is given with its conserved first and last residue.

J | V | length | CDR3
TRBJ2-2 | TRBV7-7 | 16 | CASSLRGQGGTGELFF
TRBJ2-2 | TRBV5-1 | 12 | CASNRDPGELFF
TRBJ2-5 | TRBV9 | 16 | CASSFYPGGTGETQYF
TRBJ2-3 | TRBV6-5 | 15 | CASSRDRISSDTQYF
TRBJ1-4 | TRBV2 | 15 | CASSPQGAVDEKLFF
TRBJ2-5 | TRBV5-4 | 16 | CASSLGGSGGQETQYF
TRBJ2-3 | TRBV9 | 15 | CASSVGAGESDTQYF
TRBJ2-1 | TRBV9 | 14 | CASSVIPLSNEQFF
TRBJ2-7 | TRBV28 | 15 | CASQRSLQGKNEQYF
TRBJ1-3 | TRBV6-1 | 15 | CASSNRVSAGNTIYF
TRBJ2-1 | TRBV27 | 14 | CASSLDRGDNEQFF
TRBJ1-2 | TRBV18 | 13 | CASSLGQPYGYTF
TRBJ1-5 | TRBV15 | 14 | CATSLTGGNQPQHF
TRBJ2-7 | TRBV5-8 | 14 | CASTPWDTTYAQYF
TRBJ2-7 | TRBV19 | 15 | CASSDLGGTAYEQYF
TRBJ2-1 | TRBV10-3 | 14 | CAISDPVEQVEQFF
TRBJ2-6 | TRBV19 | 14 | CASIGRGEANVLTF
TRBJ2-7 | TRBV6-6 | 15 | CASSYDWGQAYEQYF
TRBJ1-1 | TRBV6-1 | 15 | CASSEGGPGTVEAFF
TRBJ1-5 | TRBV6-6 | 14 | CASSYSTGNQPQHF
TRBJ2-2 | TRBV7-6 | 16 | CASSLDSGTFFGELFF
TRBJ1-2 | TRBV4-1 | 15 | CASSPGQGFKSGYTF
TRBJ2-7 | TRBV11-2 | 18 | CASSPPSVRDKSTYEQYF
TRBJ1-2 | TRBV6-1 | 13 | CASSFDSLYGYTF
TRBJ2-5 | TRBV4-1 | 13 | CASSRGPQETQYF
TRBJ1-2 | TRBV6-1 | 13 | CASSVTGREGYTF
TRBJ1-6 | TRBV5-8 | 17 | CASSALRGGAYNSPLHF
TRBJ2-2 | TRBV6-5 | 14 | CASSYSMNTGELFF
TRBJ1-2 | TRBV30 | 14 | CAWRHTGTVYGYTF
TRBJ2-3 | TRBV7-9 | 15 | CASSLDGTHTDTQYF
TRBJ1-6 | TRBV5-1 | 15 | CASSLGQGGLPPLHF
TRBJ1-4 | TRBV7-9 | 14 | CASSPTGTNEKLFF
TRBJ2-1 | TRBV11-2 | 15 | CASSSRLAGGNEQFF
TRBJ2-7 | TRBV6-5 | 12 | CASRTRDYEQYF
TRBJ1-2 | TRBV29-1 | 12 | CSVVSGNYGYTF
TRBJ2-2 | TRBV7-2 | 15 | CASSSRRGNTGELFF
TRBJ1-1 | TRBV7-9 | 14 | CASSFGQGWTEAFF
TRBJ1-1 | TRBV6-5 | 13 | CASSYAGNTEAFF
TRBJ2-6 | TRBV5-1 | 16 | CASKGHLSSGANVLTF
TRBJ2-2 | TRBV19 | 15 | CASSSPRDSTGELFF
TRBJ2-5 | TRBV7-8 | 16 | CASSWGVLAWEETQYF
TRBJ2-5 | TRBV7-9 | 17 | CASSLLGSGGHQETQYF
TRBJ2-5 | TRBV7-2 | 14 | CASSLGTGQETQYF
TRBJ2-2 | TRBV7-2 | 15 | CASSLGHRGPGELFF
TRBJ2-5 | TRBV30 | 14 | CAWTPGLAGVGQYF
TRBJ2-7 | TRBV30 | 12 | CAWSQGAVEQYF
TRBJ2-1 | TRBV18 | 14 | CASSPRDTYNEQFF
TRBJ2-7 | TRBV30 | 16 | CAWSRGRGRLSYEQYF
TRBJ1-1 | TRBV11-2 | 13 | CASSQEPGTEAFF